The next 21 T cell receptor beta chains were all read from a single sample in a study of blood T cells in healthy people across ages. Through a sample-barcoded 5' primer and a J-beta primer mix, a second PCR was run for roughly 6 to 11 cycles. In TCRdb, the 5' RACE reads were re-called with MiXCR into one record per CDR3 protein. The sample holds under 700,000 distinct CDR3 sequences, 24% seen once. The same data also contributed to another study, on T cells of mothers and their children.

Source material: blood. The origin of the receptors is a boy aged 5-17 years in good health.

This clonotype was counted a few times. V usage is TRBV28 and J usage is TRBJ2-5, with unresolved D. This CDR3 has 11 amino acids. Trimming stripped 3 bases from V and 9 bases from J, with 8 bases between. Germline V lookup: CDR1 MDHEN, CDR2 SYDVKM. The DNA of the CDR3 is TGTGCCAGCAGTTTCGGACCGTCCCAGTACTTC. This translates into CASSFGPSQYF.

The V and J genes are TRBV7-3 and TRBJ2-5; the match to TRBD2 covers 10 bases. Germline-derived CDR1 and CDR2 are SGHTA and FQGTGA. This CDR3 region has 16 residues. The V and J ends lost 5 bases and 5 bases, in that order; junction bases with no gene match: 11. CDR3 region: CASSEIAGGRGETQYF. In DNA form, the CDR3 reads TGTGCCAGCAGCGAAATAGCGGGAGGAAGGGGGGAGACCCAGTACTTC. Filled out from reference TRBV7-3 and TRBJ2-5, the complete variable domain reads GAGVSQTPSNKVTEKGKYVELRCDPISGHTALYWYRQSLGQGPEFLIYFQGTGAADDSGLPNDRFFAVRPEGSVSTLKIQRTERGDSAVYLCASSEIAGGRGETQYFGPGTRLLVL.

The gene calls are TRBV20-1 and TRBJ2-2, with D perhaps TRBD1 (5 bases). There are 13 residues in the CDR3. V was shortened by 2 bases and J by 7 bases, with 11 bases between the two germline ends. Germline V gene data show CDR1 as DFQATT and CDR2 as SNEGSKA (reference sequence). The CDR3 here is CSARRQGFGELFF. DNA of the CDR3: TGCAGTGCTAGAAGGCAGGGCTTCGGGGAGCTGTTTTTT.

The rearrangement joins TRBV4-2 to TRBJ2-5; D possibly uses TRBD1 or TRBD2 (5 bases each). Germline CDR1 LGHNA, CDR2 YNFKEQ. The CDR3 is 16 amino acids. The V end lost 1 base, the J end lost 4 bases, and 16 bases lay between the germline ends. CDR3 sequence (DNA): TGTGCCAGCAGCCAAGGCCGGGACCCAGGTCGAGAGACCCAGTACTTC. Its translation: CASSQGRDPGRETQYF.

This clonotype has more than one count but fewer than ten. The V gene is TRBV20-1, the J gene TRBJ2-3, with 10 bases lining up with TRBD1. V lost 2 bases to trimming and J lost 4 bases; unmatched junction nucleotides: 3. The CDR3 has 14 amino acids. In germline, CDR1 is DFQATT, CDR2 SNEGSKA (reference sequence). The CDR3 DNA sequence: TGCAGTGCTAGACTTGGGACAGGGGCAGATACGCAGTATTTT. Amino acid sequence: CSARLGTGADTQYF.

The genes are TRBV14 and TRBJ2-5; no reliable D call. V was pared by 0 bases and J by 5 bases, with 10 bases between. Germline V CDR1 and CDR2: SGHDN, FVKESK. This CDR3 comprises 14 residues. The CDR3 DNA sequence: TGTGCCAGCAGCCAAGATATGCTGGGGGAGACCCAGTACTTC. Protein sequence: CASSQDMLGETQYF.

The chain is built from TRBV2 and TRBJ2-1; no clear D. Germline CDR1 reads SNHLY; CDR2 reads FYNNEI. Trimming shortened V by 1 base and J by 5 bases, and 9 bases separated the two germline ends. This CDR3 spans 14 amino acids. The CDR3 DNA follows: TGTGCCAGCAGTGAAGACAGCCTGGACAATGAGCAGTTCTTC. Translating gives CASSEDSLDNEQFF.

This clonotype turned up a few times. The chain has TRBV6-2 or TRBV6-3 and TRBJ2-5; maybe TRBD2 (5 bases). The DNA end is more similar to TRBJ2-1, so the J call may be wrong. The CDR3 runs 16 residues. Germline CDR1 reads MNHEY; CDR2 reads SVGEGT. The CDR3 DNA reads as TGTGCCAGCAGTTCGAGAGGGAAGGATATCTACAATGAGCAGTTCTTC. Protein product: CASSSRGKDIYNEQFF.

This clonotype was detected once. The V gene is TRBV5-6, the J gene TRBJ2-5; 8 bases map to TRBD2. The J call may be mistaken, given a closer DNA end match to TRBJ2-7. This CDR3 has 15 amino acids. Germline V gene lookup returns CDR1 SGHDT and CDR2 YYEEEE. DNA for the CDR3: TGTGCCAGCAGCTTGTTAGCGGGAACCTTATACGAGCAGTACTTC. It specifies CASSLLAGTLYEQYF.

The table lists this clonotype with a few counts. The chain links TRBV12-3 or TRBV12-4 to TRBJ2-1; TRBD2 agrees at 10 bases. This CDR3 is built from 15 residues. With V trimmed by 3 bases and J by 7 bases, 6 bases remained unmatched. The CDR3 DNA reads as TGTGCCAGCAGTTTTAGACTAGCGGGCACAAATGAGCAGTTCTTC. Encoded protein: CASSFRLAGTNEQFF.

Comments on this clonotype: A much larger clone lies one base from this, so it may be a read error. The rearrangement links TRBV6-5 to TRBJ2-5; D might be TRBD2 (6 bases). Germline values: CDR1 MNHEY, CDR2 SVGAGI. This CDR3 region has 11 residues. The V end was cut by 6 bases, the J end by 9 bases, with 11 bases between. CDR3 region: CASSWGEAQYF. The CDR3 bases are TGTGCCAGCAGCTGGGGGGAGGCCCAGTACTTC.

This clonotype appeared once. The V gene is TRBV6-1, the J gene TRBJ2-3; the D gene is possibly TRBD1 (6 bases). The length of the CDR3 is 16 residues. The germline gives CDR1 MNHNS, CDR2 SASEGT. V lost 0 bases, J lost 4 bases, and 14 bases lay in between. CDR3: CASSEAAGEGADTQYF. The CDR3 DNA follows: TGTGCCAGCAGTGAAGCCGCAGGGGAAGGGGCAGATACGCAGTATTTT.

V is TRBV6-6 and J is TRBJ2-5; 7 nucleotides line up with TRBD2. The CDR3 runs to 15 residues. The V gene end was trimmed by 10 bases and the J gene end by 3 bases; junction bases not matched to a gene: 14. CDR1 and CDR2 from the germline V gene are MNHNY and SVGAGI (reference sequence). The CDR3 bases are TGTGCCACCCAATACTCTGTGGCGGGAGAAGAGACCCAGTACTTC. Translating it yields CATQYSVAGEETQYF.

This clonotype turned up a few times. V is TRBV30 and J is TRBJ2-2, with 10 positions matching TRBD2. J lost 1 base, V lost 1 base, and 3 bases had no gene match. The CDR3 contains 16 residues. Germline values: CDR1 GTSNPN, CDR2 SVGIG (reference sequence). The CDR3 loop reads CAWSGAGGLNTGELFF. The CDR3 nucleotides read TGTGCCTGGAGTGGAGCGGGGGGGCTGAACACCGGGGAGCTGTTTTTT.

The V call is TRBV18, the J call TRBJ2-5; D may be TRBD1 (6 bases). Trimming took off 2 bases at V and 1 base at J, with 11 bases between the two ends. The CDR3 spans 15 residues. The germline CDR1 and CDR2 sequences are KGHSH and LQKENI. The CDR3 protein is CASSPGQLGQETQYF. The CDR3 DNA follows: TGTGCCAGCTCACCAGGACAGCTCGGCCAAGAGACCCAGTACTTC.

This rearrangement joins TRBV30 to TRBJ2-5; D is perhaps TRBD1 (5 bases). Gene TRBJ2-7 matches the end of the DNA better, so the J call may be wrong. This CDR3 has 12 amino acids. Germline V gene lookup returns CDR1 GTSNPN and CDR2 SVGIG (reference sequence). The CDR3 nucleotides are TGTGCCTGGACCAGGGATGTTGGCGAGCAGTACTTC. The encoded protein is CAWTRDVGEQYF.

The chain recombines TRBV11-3 with TRBJ2-3; D is undetermined. CDR3 length: 13 amino acids. Between the trimmed V and J ends, which lost 2 bases and 8 bases, there was a span of 11 bases. CDR1 is SGHNT, CDR2 YENEEA, per germline. The CDR3 spells CASSLSFGTTQYF. CDR3 sequence (DNA): TGTGCCAGCAGCTTATCGTTCGGAACTACGCAGTATTTT.

J is TRBJ2-7 and V is TRBV7-6; D possibly uses TRBD1 or TRBD2 (5 bases each). V lost 1 base and J 0 bases, leaving 13 bases between the germline ends. The CDR3 is 16 amino acids. Germline CDR1 and CDR2: SGHVS and FNYEAQ. CDR3 sequence reads: CASSLEPPGTSYEQYF. The CDR3 nucleotides are TGTGCCAGCAGCTTAGAGCCGCCAGGGACCTCCTACGAGCAGTACTTC.

This clonotype has more than one count but fewer than ten. The rearrangement uses TRBV7-2 and TRBJ1-1; D unresolved. Trimming stripped 6 bases from V and 0 bases from J, with 8 bases between. Germline CDR1 SGHTA, CDR2 FQGNSA. The CDR3 is 13 residues long. CDR3 region: CASRLLLNTEAFF. The DNA of the CDR3 is TGTGCCAGCAGACTCTTACTGAACACTGAAGCTTTCTTT.

The genes are TRBV20-1 and TRBJ2-1; D is perhaps TRBD1 or TRBD2 (5 bases each). There are 14 residues in the CDR3. Germline V gene sequence: CDR1 DFQATT, CDR2 SNEGSKA (reference sequence). The ends were cut back, 0 bases at V and 7 bases at J, with 13 bases in the middle. The CDR3 region is CSARDEGEWNEQFF. CDR3 coding DNA: TGCAGTGCTAGAGATGAAGGGGAGTGGAATGAGCAGTTCTTC.

This chain uses TRBV7-8 with TRBJ1-1, with 12 nucleotides matching TRBD1. The germline CDR1 and CDR2 sequences are SGHVS and FQNEAQ. CDR3 size: 16 residues. The ends lost 4 bases at V and 6 bases at J; junction bases unmatched: 9. This CDR3 is CASSSLGTGGFAEAFF. The CDR3 DNA sequence: TGTGCCAGCAGCTCCCTCGGGACAGGGGGCTTCGCTGAAGCTTTCTTT.